These 30 T cell receptor beta chains were sequenced from one sample in a study of blood T cell repertoires in COVID-19. This table comes from immunoSEQ multiplex PCR, and its TCRdb copy is limited to in-frame clones, with some not included. The sample holds about 170,000 clones, more than 60% seen once. The sequencing sample was made of peripheral blood. The receptor set was obtained from a man between 60 and 75 years old with acute or convalescent COVID-19.

The chain links TRBV2 to TRBJ1-3; 9 bases map to TRBD1. V trimming: 6 bases; J trimming: 1 base; junction bases outside the gene matches: 1. From germline, CDR1 is SNHLY and CDR2 FYNNEI. The CDR3 runs 14 residues. The chain's CDR3 is CASRGTGSGNTIYF. CDR3 nucleotide sequence: TGTGCCAGCAGGGGGACAGGGTCTGGAAACACCATATATTTT.

J is TRBJ1-6 and V is TRBV30; 8 bases fit TRBD1. Unmatched junction bases numbered 6, after V lost 8 bases and J lost 6 bases. Germline V gene sequence: CDR1 GTSNPN, CDR2 SVGIG (reference sequence). The CDR3 extends over 13 amino acids. The CDR3 sequence is CAADRGLNSPLHF. The CDR3, as DNA: TGTGCCGCCGACAGGGGCCTTAATTCACCCCTCCACTTT.

Only a few counts were recorded for this clone. The gene calls are TRBV3-1 (or the pseudogene TRBV3-2) and TRBJ2-5; 9 bases align to TRBD1. V shed 3 bases and J 2 bases; nucleotides not matched to a gene: 4. The CDR3 loop spans 15 amino acids. Per the germline V gene, CDR1 is LGHDT and CDR2 is YNNKEL (reference sequence). CDR3 loop: CASSQEDRGQETQYF. DNA of the CDR3: TGTGCCAGCAGCCAGGAGGACAGGGGACAAGAGACCCAGTACTTC.

The rearrangement links TRBV28 to TRBJ1-2, with 9 bases aligning to TRBD1. This CDR3 region has 15 residues. Germline V lookup: CDR1 MDHEN, CDR2 SYDVKM. The V segment lost 6 bases and the J segment 8 bases; nucleotides outside the gene matches: 13. Here the CDR3 reads CASRSSPGQGEGYTF. The CDR3 DNA is TGTGCCAGCAGATCGAGCCCGGGACAGGGAGAAGGCTACACCTTC.

The V call is TRBV11-2, the J call TRBJ2-5; TRBD2 matches 7 bases. Unmatched junction bases numbered 5, after V lost 5 bases and J lost 2 bases. The CDR3 length is 14 residues. Germline-derived CDR1 and CDR2 are SGHAT and FQNNGV. The CDR3 coding sequence is TGTGCCAGCAGCCCGCCGGGACTACAAGAGACCCAGTACTTC. As protein: CASSPPGLQETQYF. Drawing the rest from reference TRBV11-2 and TRBJ2-5, the complete variable domain is EAGVAQSPRYKIIEKRQSVAFWCNPISGHATLYWYQQILGQGPKLLIQFQNNGVVDDSQLPKDRFSAERLKGVDSTLKIQPAKLEDSAVYLCASSPPGLQETQYFGPGTRLLVL.

The gene calls are TRBV7-3 and TRBJ2-1; 12 bases are shared with TRBD2. Germline assignment: CDR1 SGHTA and CDR2 FQGTGA. Germline trimming cut 5 bases from V and 9 bases from J; bases unmatched to any gene: 8. The CDR3 runs 15 residues. As DNA, the CDR3 is TGTGCCAGCAGCCCGACTAGCGGGGGTCGGGGTGAGCAGTTCTTC. The encoded protein is CASSPTSGGRGEQFF.

This clone was found once. This sequence joins TRBV19 and TRBJ2-1; weak D call: TRBD2 (7 bases). The CDR3 contains 15 residues. Germline CDR1 LNHDA, CDR2 SQIVND (reference sequence). The germline V and J ends were trimmed by 5 bases and 2 bases, with 13 bases remaining between them. The CDR3 loop is CASSEGGATYNEQFF. CDR3 nucleotides: TGTGCCAGTAGTGAAGGGGGGGCCACCTACAATGAGCAGTTCTTC.

This clone was seen a few times. The chain couples TRBV5-6 to TRBJ1-1; TRBD1 might be the D (6 bases). CDR1 is SGHDT and CDR2 is YYEEEE in the germline V gene. The CDR3 has 14 amino acids. V was cut by 4 bases and J by 4 bases, with 14 bases left in between. CDR3 protein: CASSRTGIVTEAFF. The DNA for the CDR3 is TGTGCCAGCAGCCGTACAGGGATAGTCACTGAAGCTTTCTTT. Looking up the rest from reference TRBV5-6 and TRBJ1-1 gives the full variable domain: DAGVTQSPTHLIKTRGQQVTLRCSPKSGHDTVSWYQQALGQGPQFIFQYYEEEERQRGNFPDRFSGHQFPNYSSELNVNALLLGDSALYLCASSRTGIVTEAFFGQGTRLTVV.

The chain combines TRBV6-2 or TRBV6-3 with TRBJ2-5; tentative D call: TRBD2 (5 bases). Germline assignment: CDR1 MNHEY and CDR2 SVGEGT. Trimming took 4 bases from V and 5 from J, leaving 11 bases between them. This CDR3 comprises 13 residues. The CDR3 reads CASSLTQRETQYF. The CDR3 bases are TGTGCCAGCAGTTTGACCCAGCGGGAGACCCAGTACTTC.

This clone was picked up many times. This rearrangement joins TRBV30 to TRBJ1-6; D may be TRBD1 (5 bases). The CDR3 has 15 residues. Trimming stripped 7 bases from V and 6 bases from J, with 19 bases between. Germline assignment: CDR1 GTSNPN and CDR2 SVGIG (reference sequence). CDR3 coding DNA: TGTGCCTCCGTCGGGATGGGGGGAAGTAATTCACCCCTCCACTTT. This sequence encodes CASVGMGGSNSPLHF.

The chain combines TRBV2 with TRBJ1-6; 8 bases are shared with TRBD1. With V trimmed by 5 bases and J by 8 bases, 8 bases remained unmatched. Germline loops: CDR1 SNHLY, CDR2 FYNNEI. The CDR3 sequence is 15 residues long. The CDR3 nucleotides read TGTGCCAGCAGTCCTGACAGGGGAGGAGATTCACCCCTCCACTTT. Its translation: CASSPDRGGDSPLHF.

The CDR3 loop reads CASSLTSGHEQYF. CDR3 DNA sequence: TGCGCCAGCAGCTTGACTAGCGGCCACGAGCAGTACTTC. The V and J genes are TRBV5-1 and TRBJ2-7; 8 bases match TRBD2. Trimming removed 1 base from V and 5 bases from J; junction bases left unmatched: 2. Looked up from germline, CDR1 is SGHRS and CDR2 is YFSETQ. The CDR3 consists of 13 residues.

V usage is TRBV10-3 and J usage is TRBJ2-1; TRBD1 might be the D (5 bases). With 6 bases removed from V and 7 bases from J, the gap between germline ends came to 16 bases. This CDR3 region has 14 residues. Germline CDR1 and CDR2: ENHRY and SYGVKD. The CDR3 DNA is TGTGCCATCAGCGATAGCAGGTCAGGGAATGAGCAGTTCTTC. Translating gives CAISDSRSGNEQFF.

The count of this clone is one. V gene TRBV4-2 combines with J gene TRBJ1-1; D is perhaps TRBD1 (6 bases). The CDR3 runs 15 residues. CDR1 is LGHNA and CDR2 is YNFKEQ in the germline V gene. Trimming pared 3 bases from V and 4 bases from J, leaving 15 bases between. In DNA form, the CDR3 reads TGTGCCAGCAGCCAGCACGAGGGGGGGGCCACTGAAGCTTTCTTT. Amino acids: CASSQHEGGATEAFF.

This chain links TRBV11-2 with TRBJ1-6; D is ambiguous. Germline V lookup: CDR1 SGHAT, CDR2 FQNNGV. The V gene lost 6 bases and the J gene lost 6 bases, with 18 bases spanning the gap. The CDR3 sequence is 16 residues long. The chain's CDR3 is CASSTFRGQSNSPLHF. DNA for the CDR3: TGTGCCAGCAGTACCTTCCGGGGTCAGAGTAATTCACCCCTCCACTTT.

The chain combines TRBV10-1 with TRBJ2-5, with 7 bases aligning to TRBD2. J gave up 4 bases and V 4 bases, and 3 bases lay outside the gene matches. The CDR3 is made up of 13 amino acids. Germline CDR1 and CDR2: WNHNN and SYGVQD (reference sequence). The CDR3 DNA follows: TGCGCCAGCAGTGCTGGCGGGGGAGAGACCCAGTACTTC. Translated, it gives CASSAGGGETQYF.

The chain has TRBV6-2 or TRBV6-3 and TRBJ2-7; D is perhaps TRBD2 (5 bases). Trimming cost V 6 bases and J 9 bases, with 12 bases left between them. CDR1 and CDR2 (germline): MNHEY, SVGEGT. The CDR3 runs to 11 residues. The DNA for the CDR3 is TGTGCCAGCAGCTCGGACTGGCGGCAGTACTTC. This translates into CASSSDWRQYF.

This chain connects TRBV10-2 to TRBJ1-1; D may be TRBD1 (5 bases). The CDR3 is 15 residues long. Trimming shortened V by 4 bases and J by 0 bases, and 12 bases separated the two germline ends. Germline V gene lookup returns CDR1 WSHSY and CDR2 SAAADI. This chain's CDR3 is CASSARTLMNTEAFF. In nucleotides, the CDR3 is TGCGCCAGCAGTGCCAGGACACTGATGAACACTGAAGCTTTCTTT.

This clone occurred once. This chain joins TRBV3-1 (or the pseudogene TRBV3-2) and TRBJ2-7; 9 positions match TRBD1. Germline V gives CDR1 LGHDT, CDR2 YNNKEL (reference sequence). The CDR3 consists of 17 residues. Losses at the gene ends were 4 bases for V and 1 base for J; bases not matched to a gene: 11. CDR3 amino acids: CASSPLTGTGNSYEQYF. CDR3 coding DNA: TGTGCCAGCAGCCCACTAACCGGGACAGGGAATTCCTACGAGCAGTACTTC.

This clone was picked up a small number of times. The chain recombines TRBV9 with TRBJ2-7; D is possibly TRBD1 (6 bases). Looked up from germline, CDR1 is SGDLS and CDR2 is YYNGEE. The CDR3 covers 16 residues. V lost 0 bases and J 1 base, leaving 14 bases between the germline ends. CDR3 DNA: TGTGCCAGCAGCGTAGAGGACAGCCAGTTTTCCTACGAGCAGTACTTC. As protein: CASSVEDSQFSYEQYF.

This chain links TRBV29-1 with TRBJ1-1; TRBD1 agrees at 9 bases. V gave up 6 bases and J gave up 5 bases; unmatched junction bases: 7. Germline CDR1 SQVTM, CDR2 ANQGSEA. CDR3 length: 13 amino acids. CDR3 region: CSVRQGERTEAFF. Written as DNA, the CDR3 is TGCAGCGTCCGACAGGGGGAGCGGACTGAAGCTTTCTTT.

This clone was detected once. The gene calls are TRBV30 and TRBJ2-1, with TRBD2 matching 12 bases. In germline, CDR1 is GTSNPN, CDR2 SVGIG (reference sequence). The junction had 6 bases not matched to a gene; V was cut back by 2 bases and J by 7 bases. The CDR3 has 15 amino acids. The CDR3 coding sequence is TGTGCCTGGAGTTCCGGACTAGCGGGGTCGAATGAGCAGTTCTTC. It is translated as CAWSSGLAGSNEQFF.

This chain links TRBV12-2 with TRBJ1-2; TRBD1, the D gene given by the table, was not confirmed from the DNA. TRBV12-2 is listed as a pseudogene. This CDR3 is 13 amino acids long. The CDR3 DNA follows: TGTGCAAGTCGCTTCGGCCAGGGGGATGGCTACACCTTC. Amino acid sequence: CASRFGQGDGYTF.

This clone was picked up a small number of times. J is TRBJ2-7 and V is TRBV11-2, with D tentatively TRBD1 (6 bases). CDR3 length: 13 amino acids. V shed 3 bases and J shed 7 bases, with 13 bases lying between them. Looked up from germline, CDR1 is SGHAT and CDR2 is FQNNGV. CDR3 coding DNA: TGTGCCAGCAGCTTGACAGGCTACGAAGAGCAGTACTTC. It is translated as CASSLTGYEEQYF. Full variable domain (outside the CDR3, taken from reference TRBV11-2 and TRBJ2-7): EAGVAQSPRYKIIEKRQSVAFWCNPISGHATLYWYQQILGQGPKLLIQFQNNGVVDDSQLPKDRFSAERLKGVDSTLKIQPAKLEDSAVYLCASSLTGYEEQYFGPGTRLTVT.

V and J are TRBV21-1 and TRBJ1-5; the D segment call TRBD1 is taken from the table without a DNA check. TRBV21-1 is designated a pseudogene. There are 15 residues in the CDR3. The CDR3 DNA sequence: TGTGCCAGCAGCAAAGCGATGGGACAGTTTCAGCCCCAGCATTTT. Amino acid sequence: CASSKAMGQFQPQHF.

This clone was seen a few times. The chain combines TRBV2 with TRBJ2-3; 8 nucleotides line up with TRBD2. The junction had 6 bases not matched to a gene; V was cut back by 6 bases and J by 1 base. The CDR3 runs to 15 residues. Germline lookup yields CDR1 SNHLY and CDR2 FYNNEI. In DNA, the CDR3 is TGTGCCAGCAGATTAGCGGGGCTGGGCACAGATACGCAGTATTTT. This encodes CASRLAGLGTDTQYF.

The V gene is TRBV13, the J gene TRBJ2-1; TRBD2 matches at 11 bases. With V trimmed by 4 bases and J by 3 bases, 5 bases remained unmatched. CDR1 is PRHDT and CDR2 is FYEKMQ in the germline V gene (reference sequence). This CDR3 spans 16 amino acids. In nucleotides, the CDR3 is TGTGCCAGCAGCTCCAAGACTAGCGGGGACTACAATGAGCAGTTCTTC. Translated, it gives CASSSKTSGDYNEQFF.

This CDR3 reads CSVLSSGANVLTF. The CDR3 coding sequence is TGCAGCGTCCTGAGCTCTGGGGCCAACGTCCTGACTTTC. The chain links TRBV29-1 to TRBJ2-6; no clear D gene. Per germline, CDR1 SQVTM and CDR2 ANQGSEA. The V and J ends lost 6 bases and 0 bases respectively, with 6 bases between them. This CDR3 has 13 residues.

The V and J genes are TRBV5-1 and TRBJ1-4, with 7 bases matching TRBD1. V gave up 4 bases and J gave up 0 bases; unmatched junction bases: 6. The germline V gene encodes CDR1 SGHRS and CDR2 YFSETQ. The length of the CDR3 is 16 residues. Here the CDR3 DNA reads TGCGCCAGCAGCCGGCAGGGGGAAGCAACTAATGAAAAACTGTTTTTT. This gives the protein CASSRQGEATNEKLFF.

The chain employs TRBV5-1 and TRBJ1-5, with 7 nucleotides matching TRBD1. Germline lookup yields CDR1 SGHRS and CDR2 YFSETQ. The V and J ends lost 0 bases and 5 bases, in that order; junction bases with no gene match: 2. The CDR3 is 14 amino acids. The CDR3 DNA reads TGCGCCAGCAGCTTGGGCCAGGGGGATCAGCCCCAGCATTTT. Translated, it gives CASSLGQGDQPQHF.